This TCR beta chain was obtained from a study of radiation and T cells in renal cell carcinoma. Study-wide findings and caveats: No pretreatment tumor biopsies were available for baseline clonotypes.

Repertoires were generated with immunoSEQ multiplex PCR, while TCRdb's copy carries only in-frame clones and drops some. The sample lists roughly 92,000 clones, 80% to 90% occurring once. The time point denotes: blood 4 weeks post-SBRT, at nephrectomy. Treatment noted: 15 Gy SBRT to primary tumor, nephrectomy 4 weeks later. Nephrectomy followed 15 Gy stereotactic body radiation by 4 weeks. Blood was sampled at baseline, 2 weeks and 4 weeks after SBRT. The patient's renal cell carcinoma had clear cell pathology. As regards this clone: Its antigen is not identified.

Germline V lookup: CDR1 SGDLS, CDR2 YYNGEE. The CDR3 loop spans 20 amino acids. After removal of 2 bases from V and 3 bases from J, the junction contained 15 bases not matched to a gene. Sequencing was performed on blood, taken from a patient whose treatment included radiotherapy and nephrectomy. The receptor's source is a man aged 60 to 69 with renal cell carcinoma. The genes are TRBV9 and TRBJ2-3; 13 bases align to TRBD2. In DNA form, the CDR3 reads TGTGCCAGCAGCGTGGGGACTAGCGGGAAGGGCCTTATTTCGACAGATACGCAGTATTTT. Protein product: CASSVGTSGKGLISTDTQYF.